This T cell receptor beta chain was sequenced in a study of metastatic and nonmetastatic thyroid tumors. Every patient was untreated before thyroid surgery. This clone was seen at least ten times. Under the authors' procedure: Using the CDR3 differences seen across clinicopathological groups, the authors built a distant-metastasis classifier for papillary thyroid cancer, which was meant to discriminate distant-metastatic patients. TCRdb re-called the PCR reads through MiXCR. For this entry, the V and J calls and clone size follow TCRdb and not the study's own pipeline. Of tens of thousands of clones listed, around 15% are singletons. The CDR3 totals 16 residues. CDR1 is SGHTA, CDR2 FQGNSA, per germline. Unmatched junction bases numbered 7, after V lost 1 base and J lost 9 bases.

The rearrangement joins TRBV7-2 to TRBJ2-1; 12 nucleotides align to TRBD2. What was sequenced was blood. This TCR was recovered from a male donor with papillary thyroid cancer or a benign thyroid nodule (not recorded which). Some clones in this sample may be carry-over from other donors' samples. For the CDR3, the DNA is TGTGCCAGCAGCTTAGTCGCACTAGCGGGAGGTCGTGAGCAGTTCTTC. Protein: CASSLVALAGGREQFF.